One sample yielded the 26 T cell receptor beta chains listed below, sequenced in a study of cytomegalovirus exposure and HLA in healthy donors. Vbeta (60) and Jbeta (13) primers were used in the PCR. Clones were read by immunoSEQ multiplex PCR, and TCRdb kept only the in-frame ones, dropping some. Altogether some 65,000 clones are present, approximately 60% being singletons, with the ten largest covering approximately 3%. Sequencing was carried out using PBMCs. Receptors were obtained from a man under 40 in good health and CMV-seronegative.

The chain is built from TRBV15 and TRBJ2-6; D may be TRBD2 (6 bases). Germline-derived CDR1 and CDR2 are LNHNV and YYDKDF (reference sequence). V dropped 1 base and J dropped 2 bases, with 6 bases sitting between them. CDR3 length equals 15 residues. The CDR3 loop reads CATSRGGAGANVLTF. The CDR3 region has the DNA TGTGCCACCAGCAGAGGGGGGGCTGGGGCCAACGTCCTGACTTTC. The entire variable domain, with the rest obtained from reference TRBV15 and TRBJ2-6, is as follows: DAMVIQNPRYQVTQFGKPVTLSCSQTLNHNVMYWYQQKSSQAPKLLFHYYDKDFNNEADTPDNFQSRRPNTSFCFLDIRSPGLGDTAMYLCATSRGGAGANVLTFGAGSRLTVL.

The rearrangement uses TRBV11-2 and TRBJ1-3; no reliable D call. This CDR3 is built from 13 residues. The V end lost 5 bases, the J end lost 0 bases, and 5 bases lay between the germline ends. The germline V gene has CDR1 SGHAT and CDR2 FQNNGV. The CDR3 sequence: CASSRGSGNTIYF. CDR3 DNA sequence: TGTGCCAGCAGCCGAGGCTCTGGAAACACCATATATTTT.

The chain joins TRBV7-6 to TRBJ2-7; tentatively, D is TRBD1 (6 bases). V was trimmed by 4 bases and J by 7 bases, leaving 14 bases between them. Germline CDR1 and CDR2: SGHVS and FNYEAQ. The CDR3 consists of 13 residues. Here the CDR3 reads CASSYGTMGEQYF. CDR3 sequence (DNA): TGTGCCAGCAGCTACGGGACAATGGGGGAGCAGTACTTC.

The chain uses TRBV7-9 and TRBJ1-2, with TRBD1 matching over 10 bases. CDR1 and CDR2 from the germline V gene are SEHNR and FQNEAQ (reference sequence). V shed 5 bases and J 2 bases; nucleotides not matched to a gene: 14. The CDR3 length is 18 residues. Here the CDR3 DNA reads TGTGCCAGCAGCCCTCGGGGCCCCGGGACAGGGGAGAACTATGGCTACACCTTC. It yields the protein CASSPRGPGTGENYGYTF.

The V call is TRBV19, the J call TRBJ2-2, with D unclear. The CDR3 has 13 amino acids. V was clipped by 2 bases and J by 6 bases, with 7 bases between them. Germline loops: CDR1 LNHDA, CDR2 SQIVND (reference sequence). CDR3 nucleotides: TGTGCCAGTAGTATACAGGTGGCCGGGGAGCTGTTTTTT. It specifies CASSIQVAGELFF.

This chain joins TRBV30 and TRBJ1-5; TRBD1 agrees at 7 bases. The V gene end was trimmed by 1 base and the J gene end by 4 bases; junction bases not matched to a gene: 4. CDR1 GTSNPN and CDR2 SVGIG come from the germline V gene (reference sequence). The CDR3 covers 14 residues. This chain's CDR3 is CAWSAGQRNQPQHF. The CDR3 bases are TGTGCCTGGAGTGCGGGACAGCGGAATCAGCCCCAGCATTTT. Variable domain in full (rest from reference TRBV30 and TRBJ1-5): SQTIHQWPATLVQPVGSPLSLECTVEGTSNPNLYWYRQAAGRGLQLLFYSVGIGQISSEVPQNLSASRPQDRQFILSSKKLLLSDSGFYLCAWSAGQRNQPQHFGDGTRLSIL.

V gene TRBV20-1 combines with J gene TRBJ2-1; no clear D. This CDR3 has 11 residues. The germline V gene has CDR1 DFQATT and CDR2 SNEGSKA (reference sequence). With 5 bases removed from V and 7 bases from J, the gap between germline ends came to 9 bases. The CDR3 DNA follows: TGCAGTGCTTCGACTGGAAATGAGCAGTTCTTC. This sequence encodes CSASTGNEQFF.

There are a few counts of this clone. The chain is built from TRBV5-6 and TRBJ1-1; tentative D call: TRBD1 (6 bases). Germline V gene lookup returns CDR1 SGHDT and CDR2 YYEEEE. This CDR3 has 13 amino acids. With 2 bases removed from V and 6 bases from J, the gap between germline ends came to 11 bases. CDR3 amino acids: CASSFLGGPEAFF. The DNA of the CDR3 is TGTGCCAGCAGCTTCTTGGGGGGGCCTGAAGCTTTCTTT.

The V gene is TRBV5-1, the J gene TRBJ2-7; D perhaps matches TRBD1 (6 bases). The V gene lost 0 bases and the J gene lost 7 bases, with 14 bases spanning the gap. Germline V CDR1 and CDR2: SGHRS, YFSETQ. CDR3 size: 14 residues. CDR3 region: CASSLDRVAAEQYF. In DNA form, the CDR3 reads TGCGCCAGCAGCTTGGACAGGGTCGCGGCGGAGCAGTACTTC.

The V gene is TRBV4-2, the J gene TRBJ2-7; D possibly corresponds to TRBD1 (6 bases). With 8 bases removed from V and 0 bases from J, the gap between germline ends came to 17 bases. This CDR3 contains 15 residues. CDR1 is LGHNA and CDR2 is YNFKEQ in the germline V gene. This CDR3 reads CASSPQGTRSYEQYF. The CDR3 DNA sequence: TGTGCCAGCTCCCCTCAGGGGACACGCTCCTACGAGCAGTACTTC.

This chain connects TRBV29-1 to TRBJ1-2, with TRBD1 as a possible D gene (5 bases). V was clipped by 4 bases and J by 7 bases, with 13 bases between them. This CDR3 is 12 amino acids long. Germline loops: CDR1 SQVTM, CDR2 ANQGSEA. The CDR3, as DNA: TGCAGCGTTGGCGGGGGATTGAGTGGCTACACCTTC. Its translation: CSVGGGLSGYTF.

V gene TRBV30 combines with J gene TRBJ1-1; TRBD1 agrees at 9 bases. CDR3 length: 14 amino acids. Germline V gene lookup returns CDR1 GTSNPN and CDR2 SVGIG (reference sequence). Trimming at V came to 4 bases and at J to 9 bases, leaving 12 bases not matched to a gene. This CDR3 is CAWTPHTGGNKAFF. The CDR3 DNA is TGTGCCTGGACCCCGCACACAGGGGGCAATAAAGCTTTCTTT.

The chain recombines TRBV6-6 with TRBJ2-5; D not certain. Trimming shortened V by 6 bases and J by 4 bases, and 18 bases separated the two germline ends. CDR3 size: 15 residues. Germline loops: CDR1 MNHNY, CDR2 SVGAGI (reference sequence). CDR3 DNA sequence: TGTGCCAGCAGGACGGGTTGGTCCCCAAGAGAGACCCAGTACTTC. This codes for CASRTGWSPRETQYF.

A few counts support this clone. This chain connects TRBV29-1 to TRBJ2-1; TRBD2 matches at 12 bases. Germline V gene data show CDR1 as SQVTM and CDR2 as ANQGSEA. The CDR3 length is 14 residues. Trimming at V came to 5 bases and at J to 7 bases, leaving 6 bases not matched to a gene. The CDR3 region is CSVTRTSGVNEQFF. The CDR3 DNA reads TGCAGCGTTACCCGGACTAGCGGGGTAAATGAGCAGTTCTTC.

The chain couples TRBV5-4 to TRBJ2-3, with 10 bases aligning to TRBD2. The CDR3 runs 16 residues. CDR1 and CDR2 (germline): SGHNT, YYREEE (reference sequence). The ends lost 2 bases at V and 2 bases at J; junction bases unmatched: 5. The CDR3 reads CASSLERGGPTDTQYF. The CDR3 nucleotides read TGTGCCAGCAGCTTAGAGCGGGGGGGCCCCACAGATACGCAGTATTTT.

CDR3 protein: CASSLQGAVGYTF. CDR3 bases: TGTGCCAGCAGTTTACAGGGGGCGGTTGGCTACACCTTC. The J gene is TRBJ1-2, the V gene TRBV28; TRBD1 matches at 8 bases. The CDR3 extends over 13 amino acids. In germline, CDR1 is MDHEN, CDR2 SYDVKM. V shed 2 bases and J 7 bases; nucleotides not matched to a gene: 3.

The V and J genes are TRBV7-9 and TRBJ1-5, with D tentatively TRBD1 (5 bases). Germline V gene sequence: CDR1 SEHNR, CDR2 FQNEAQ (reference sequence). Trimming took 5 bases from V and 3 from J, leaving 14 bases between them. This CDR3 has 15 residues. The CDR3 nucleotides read TGTGCCAGCAGCGCGACCGACAGCTCCAATCAGCCCCAGCATTTT. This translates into CASSATDSSNQPQHF. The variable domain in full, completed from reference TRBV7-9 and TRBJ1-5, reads DTGVSQNPRHKITKRGQNVTFRCDPISEHNRLYWYRQTLGQGPEFLTYFQNEAQLEKSRLLSDRFSAERPKGSFSTLEIQRTEQGDSAMYLCASSATDSSNQPQHFGDGTRLSIL.

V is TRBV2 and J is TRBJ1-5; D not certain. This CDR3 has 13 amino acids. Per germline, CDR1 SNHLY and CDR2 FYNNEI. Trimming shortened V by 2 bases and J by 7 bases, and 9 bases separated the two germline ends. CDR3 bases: TGTGCCAGCAGTGAACTCAACGGGCAGCCCCAGCATTTT. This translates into CASSELNGQPQHF.

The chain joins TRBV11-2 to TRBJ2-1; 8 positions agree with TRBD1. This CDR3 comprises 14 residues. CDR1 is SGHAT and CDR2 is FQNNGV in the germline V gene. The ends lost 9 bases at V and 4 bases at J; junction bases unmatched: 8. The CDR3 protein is CASTRTGTYNEQFF. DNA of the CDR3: TGTGCCAGTACTCGGACAGGGACATACAATGAGCAGTTCTTC.

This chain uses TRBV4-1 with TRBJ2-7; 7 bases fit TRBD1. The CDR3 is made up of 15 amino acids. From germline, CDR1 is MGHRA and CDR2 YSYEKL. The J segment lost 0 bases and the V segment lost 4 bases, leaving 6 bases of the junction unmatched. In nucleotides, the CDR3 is TGCGCCAGCAGCCCCCAGACAGGGAGCTCCTACGAGCAGTACTTC. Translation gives CASSPQTGSSYEQYF.

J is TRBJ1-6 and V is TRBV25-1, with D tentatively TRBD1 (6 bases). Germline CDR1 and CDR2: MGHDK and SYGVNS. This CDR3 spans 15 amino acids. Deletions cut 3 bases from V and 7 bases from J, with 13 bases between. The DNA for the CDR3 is TGTGCCAGCAGTGATACGACAGGACGAAATTCACCCCTCCACTTT. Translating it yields CASSDTTGRNSPLHF.

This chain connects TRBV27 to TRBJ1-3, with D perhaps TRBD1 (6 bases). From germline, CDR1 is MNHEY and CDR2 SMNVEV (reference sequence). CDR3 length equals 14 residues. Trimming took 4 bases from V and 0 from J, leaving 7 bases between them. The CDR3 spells CASSSGHSGNTIYF. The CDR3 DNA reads TGTGCCAGCAGTTCGGGACACTCTGGAAACACCATATATTTT.

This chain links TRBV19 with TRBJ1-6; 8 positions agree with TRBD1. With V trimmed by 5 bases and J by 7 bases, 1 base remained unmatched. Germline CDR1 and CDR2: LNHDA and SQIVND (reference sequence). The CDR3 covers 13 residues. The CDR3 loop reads CASSAGGNSPLHF. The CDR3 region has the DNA TGTGCCAGTAGTGCAGGGGGCAATTCACCCCTCCACTTT.

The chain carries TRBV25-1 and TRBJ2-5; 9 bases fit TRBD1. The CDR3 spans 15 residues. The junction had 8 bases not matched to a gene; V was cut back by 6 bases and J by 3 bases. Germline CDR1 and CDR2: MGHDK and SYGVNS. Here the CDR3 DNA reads TGTGCCAGCAGGACGGGGACAGGGTGGGAAGAGACCCAGTACTTC. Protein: CASRTGTGWEETQYF. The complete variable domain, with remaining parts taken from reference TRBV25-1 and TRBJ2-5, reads EADIYQTPRYLVIGTGKKITLECSQTMGHDKMYWYQQDPGMELHLIHYSYGVNSTEKGDLSSESTVSRIRTEHFPLTLESARPSHTSQYLCASRTGTGWEETQYFGPGTRLLVL.

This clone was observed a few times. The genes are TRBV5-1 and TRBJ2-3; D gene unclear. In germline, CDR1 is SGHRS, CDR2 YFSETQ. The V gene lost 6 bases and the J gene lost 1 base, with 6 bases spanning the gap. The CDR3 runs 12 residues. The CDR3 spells CASNPGTDTQYF. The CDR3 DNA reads TGCGCCAGCAACCCGGGCACAGATACGCAGTATTTT.

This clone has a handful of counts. The CDR3: CASSVGGTEYSPLHF. The CDR3 DNA reads TGTGCCAGCAGCGTAGGGGGGACAGAATATTCACCCCTCCACTTT. V is TRBV9 and J is TRBJ1-6, with TRBD1 identical over 7 bases. This CDR3 region has 15 residues. V lost 0 bases to trimming and J lost 8 bases; unmatched junction nucleotides: 5. In germline, CDR1 is SGDLS, CDR2 YYNGEE. The entire variable domain, with the rest obtained from reference TRBV9 and TRBJ1-6, is as follows: DSGVTQTPKHLITATGQRVTLRCSPRSGDLSVYWYQQSLDQGLQFLIQYYNGEERAKGNILERFSAQQFPDLHSELNLSSLELGDSALYFCASSVGGTEYSPLHFGNGTRLTVT.